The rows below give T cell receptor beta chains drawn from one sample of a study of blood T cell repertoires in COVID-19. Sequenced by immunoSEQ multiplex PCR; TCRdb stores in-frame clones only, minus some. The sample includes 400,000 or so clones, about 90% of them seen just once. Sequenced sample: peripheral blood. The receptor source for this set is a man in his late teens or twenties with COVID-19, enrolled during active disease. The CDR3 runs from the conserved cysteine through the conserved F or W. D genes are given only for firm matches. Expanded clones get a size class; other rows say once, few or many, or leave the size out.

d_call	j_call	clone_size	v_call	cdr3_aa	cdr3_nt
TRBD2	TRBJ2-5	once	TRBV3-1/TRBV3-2	CASSQASGQETQYF	TGTGCCAGCAGCCAGGCTAGCGGACAAGAGACCCAGTACTTC
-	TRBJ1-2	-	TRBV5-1	CASSLAGNSGGYTF	TGCGCCAGCAGCTTGGCCGGGAACTCTGGGGGCTACACCTTC
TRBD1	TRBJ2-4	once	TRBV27	CASSFGQGNIQYF	TGTGCCAGCAGTTTCGGACAGGGAAACATTCAGTACTTC
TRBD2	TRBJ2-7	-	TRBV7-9	CASSLERGTSYEQYF	TGTGCCAGCAGCTTAGAGCGGGGGACCTCCTACGAGCAGTACTTC
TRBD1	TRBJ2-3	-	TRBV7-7	CASSPHEGAFTDTQYF	TGTGCCAGCAGCCCCCACGAGGGGGCGTTCACAGATACGCAGTATTTT
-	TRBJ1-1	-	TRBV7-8	CASSLIQGNTEAFF	TGTGCCAGCAGCTTGATTCAGGGGAACACTGAAGCTTTCTTT
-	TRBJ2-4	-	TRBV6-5	CASRRDAAKNIQYF	TGTGCCAGCCGGAGGGATGCGGCCAAAAACATTCAGTACTTC
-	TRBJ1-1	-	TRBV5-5	CASSLRESYTEAFF	TGTGCCAGCAGCTTGCGGGAGTCCTACACTGAAGCTTTCTTT
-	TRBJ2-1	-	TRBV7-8	CASSLAAGTYNEQFF	TGTGCCAGCAGCTTAGCGGCGGGGACCTACAATGAGCAGTTCTTC
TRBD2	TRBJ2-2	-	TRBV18	CASSSSRTSGRAANTGELFF	TGTGCCAGCTCATCCTCTAGGACTAGCGGGAGGGCCGCGAACACCGGGGAGCTGTTTTTT
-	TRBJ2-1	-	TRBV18	CASSTGGYNEQFF	TGTGCCAGCTCAACAGGAGGGTACAATGAGCAGTTCTTC
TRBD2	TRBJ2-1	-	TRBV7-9	CASSLGTSRHEQFF	TGTGCCAGCAGCTTAGGGACTAGCCGGCATGAGCAGTTCTTC
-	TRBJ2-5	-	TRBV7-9	CASSLGWSAGETETQYF	TGTGCCAGCAGCTTAGGTTGGTCGGCAGGGGAGACGGAGACCCAGTACTTC
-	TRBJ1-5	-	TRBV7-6	CASSLGGPLINQPQHF	TGTGCCAGCAGCTTAGGGGGCCCGCTAATCAATCAGCCCCAGCATTTT
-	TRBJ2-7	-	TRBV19	CASSIRASGNEQYF	TGTGCCAGTAGTATAAGGGCCTCGGGGAACGAGCAGTACTTC
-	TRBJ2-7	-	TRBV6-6	CASSYSTSSYEQYF	TGTGCCAGCAGTTACTCTACTAGCTCCTACGAGCAGTACTTC
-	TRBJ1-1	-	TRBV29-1	CSVEGRVSEAEAFF	TGCAGCGTTGAGGGCAGGGTTTCAGAAGCTGAAGCTTTCTTT
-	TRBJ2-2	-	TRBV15	CATSRVYRETTGELFF	TGTGCCACCAGCAGAGTTTACCGGGAAACCACCGGGGAGCTGTTTTTT
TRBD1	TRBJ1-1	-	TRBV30	CAWDHPGTGGAGTEAFF	TGTGCCTGGGATCATCCCGGGACAGGGGGCGCGGGGACTGAAGCTTTCTTT
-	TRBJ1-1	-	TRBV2	CASSPDRLNTEAFF	TGTGCCAGCAGCCCGGACAGATTGAACACTGAAGCTTTCTTT
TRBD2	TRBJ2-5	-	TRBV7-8	CASSFGLAGGPWQETQYF	TGTGCCAGCAGCTTTGGGCTAGCGGGAGGGCCGTGGCAAGAGACCCAGTACTTC
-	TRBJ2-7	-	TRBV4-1	CASSQDYVEQYF	TGCGCCAGCAGCCAAGATTATGTCGAGCAGTACTTC
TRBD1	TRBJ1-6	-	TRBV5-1	CASSRRQGAEGSPLHF	TGCGCCAGCAGCAGACGACAGGGGGCTGAGGGGTCACCCCTCCACTTT
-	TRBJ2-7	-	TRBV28	CASSLFSGMAYEQYF	TGTGCCAGCAGTTTATTCTCGGGAATGGCGTACGAGCAGTACTTC
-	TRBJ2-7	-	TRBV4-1	CASTNHPPRDISGEQYF	TGCGCCAGCACCAATCATCCCCCCCGGGACATCAGTGGGGAGCAGTACTTC
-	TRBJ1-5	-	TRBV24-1	CATSDGGTNNQPQHF	TGTGCCACCAGTGATGGGGGGACTAACAATCAGCCCCAGCATTTT
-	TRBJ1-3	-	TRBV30	CAWSVRTATGNTIYF	TGTGCCTGGAGTGTTAGGACAGCCACTGGAAACACCATATATTTT
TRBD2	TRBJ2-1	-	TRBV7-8	CASSLVAGGEQFF	TGTGCCAGCAGCTTAGTAGCGGGAGGTGAGCAGTTCTTC
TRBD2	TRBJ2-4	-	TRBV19	CASSIFGGENIQYF	TGTGCCAGTAGTATATTTGGGGGGGAAAACATTCAGTACTTC
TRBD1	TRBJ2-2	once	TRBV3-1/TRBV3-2	CASSPDLGQGGTGELFF	TGTGCCAGCAGCCCAGATCTAGGACAGGGAGGCACCGGGGAGCTGTTTTTT
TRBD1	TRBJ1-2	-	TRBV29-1	CSGRTGGVGYTF	TGCAGCGGAAGGACAGGGGGTGTTGGCTACACCTTC
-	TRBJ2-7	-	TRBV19	CASQGLDYEQYF	TGTGCCAGCCAGGGACTGGACTACGAGCAGTACTTC